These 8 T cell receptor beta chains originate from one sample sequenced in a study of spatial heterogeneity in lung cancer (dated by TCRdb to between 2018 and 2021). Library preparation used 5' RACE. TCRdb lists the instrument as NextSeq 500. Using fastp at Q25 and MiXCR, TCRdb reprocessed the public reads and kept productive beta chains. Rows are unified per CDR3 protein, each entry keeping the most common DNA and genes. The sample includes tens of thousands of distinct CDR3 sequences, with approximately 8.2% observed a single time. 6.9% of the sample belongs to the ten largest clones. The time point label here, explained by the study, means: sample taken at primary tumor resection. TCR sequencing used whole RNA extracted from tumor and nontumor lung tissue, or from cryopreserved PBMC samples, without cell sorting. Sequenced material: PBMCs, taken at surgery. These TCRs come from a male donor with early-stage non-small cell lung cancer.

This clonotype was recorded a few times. The chain's CDR3 is CASSVAENTEAFF. CDR3 nucleotides: TGTGCCAGCAGCGTAGCAGAAAACACTGAAGCTTTCTTT. The V and J genes are TRBV9 and TRBJ1-1; D uncertain. V was clipped by 0 bases and J by 2 bases, with 5 bases between them. CDR3 size: 13 residues. From germline, CDR1 is SGDLS and CDR2 YYNGEE.

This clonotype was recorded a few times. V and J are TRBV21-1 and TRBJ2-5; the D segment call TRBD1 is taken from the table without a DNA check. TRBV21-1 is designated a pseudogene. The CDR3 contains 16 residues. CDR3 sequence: CASSKVPGPTPETQYF. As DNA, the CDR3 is TGTGCCAGCAGCAAAGTGCCGGGACCCACGCCAGAGACCCAGTACTTC.

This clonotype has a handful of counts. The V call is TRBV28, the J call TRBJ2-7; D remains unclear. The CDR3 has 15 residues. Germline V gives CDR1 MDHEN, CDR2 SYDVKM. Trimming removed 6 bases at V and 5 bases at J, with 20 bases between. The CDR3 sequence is CASSSSGRKVHEQYF. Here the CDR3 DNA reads TGTGCCAGCAGCTCCTCCGGGCGTAAGGTCCACGAGCAGTACTTC. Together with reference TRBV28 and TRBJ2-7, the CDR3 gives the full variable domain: DVKVTQSSRYLVKRTGEKVFLECVQDMDHENMFWYRQDPGLGLRLIYFSYDVKMKEKGDIPEGYSVSREKKERFSLILESASTNQTSMYLCASSSSGRKVHEQYFGPGTRLTVT.

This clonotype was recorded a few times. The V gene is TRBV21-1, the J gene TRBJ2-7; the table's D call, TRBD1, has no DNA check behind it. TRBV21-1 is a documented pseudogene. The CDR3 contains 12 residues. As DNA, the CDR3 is TGTGCCAGCAGCAACAAAAGGGGGGAGCAGTACTTC. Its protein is CASSNKRGEQYF.

The CDR3 DNA reads TGTGCCAGCAGTTTACTGGGAGCGATGTCTGAAGCTTTCTTT. Its protein is CASSLLGAMSEAFF. The genes are TRBV12-3 or TRBV12-4 and TRBJ1-1; D not resolved. The CDR3 has 14 amino acids. V was clipped by 2 bases and J by 6 bases, with 13 bases between them.

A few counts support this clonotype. This chain's CDR3 is CASSLGASADTQYF. The CDR3 DNA reads TGTGCCAGCAGCCTGGGAGCTTCGGCAGATACGCAGTATTTT. The rearrangement joins TRBV9 to TRBJ2-3; D is perhaps TRBD2 (5 bases). Germline loops: CDR1 SGDLS, CDR2 YYNGEE. V lost 4 bases to trimming and J lost 4 bases, with 13 bases between them. The CDR3 contains 14 residues. Drawing the rest from reference TRBV9 and TRBJ2-3, the complete variable domain is DSGVTQTPKHLITATGQRVTLRCSPRSGDLSVYWYQQSLDQGLQFLIQYYNGEERAKGNILERFSAQQFPDLHSELNLSSLELGDSALYFCASSLGASADTQYFGPGTRLTVL.

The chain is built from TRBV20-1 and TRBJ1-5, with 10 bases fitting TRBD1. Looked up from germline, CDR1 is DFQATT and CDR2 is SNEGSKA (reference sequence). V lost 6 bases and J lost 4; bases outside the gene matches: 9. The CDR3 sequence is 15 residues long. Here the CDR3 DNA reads TGCAGTGCGCCTAATCCGGGACAGGGGAATCAGCCCCAGCATTTT. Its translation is CSAPNPGQGNQPQHF.

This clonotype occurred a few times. CDR3 nucleotide sequence: TGTGCCAGCTCATACACTACGGCCCCCTCGGGTGAGCAGTTCTTC. Its protein is CASSYTTAPSGEQFF. The chain uses TRBV18 and TRBJ2-1; D call uncertain. In germline, CDR1 is KGHSH, CDR2 LQKENI. The CDR3 has 15 residues. Trimming left V 5 bases short and J 9 bases short, with 20 bases between.